This entry lists 26 T cell receptor beta chains sequenced from one sample in a study of regulatory T cells in long-lasting Graves disease (TCRdb year 2021). The sample's time point, from its label and the paper: persistent/refractory GD, antithyroid drugs over 5 years with positive TRAb. RNA was extracted from PBMCs in TRIzol for both TCR sequencing and RNA sequencing. The library was built by means of multiplex PCR. TCRdb lists the instrument as Illumina HiSeq 4000. To build TCR beta libraries, CDR3 regions were amplified by Arm-PCR using iRepertoire HTBI primers. TCRdb itself trimmed the public reads at Q25 with fastp, ran MiXCR and retained productive beta chains. Duplicate CDR3 protein sequences are folded into a single record with the most common DNA and genes. This sample gives about 660,000 distinct CDR3 sequences in total; 30% of them show up just once. The ten largest clones capture roughly 40% of the sample.

Material: peripheral blood mononuclear cells (PBMCs), obtained when the disease was refractory, from a patient treated with antithyroid drugs. The receptors shown here come from a female donor with Graves disease.

The CDR3, as DNA: TGTGCCAGCAGTTTAACTCCCGCCTTTGACGAGCAGTACTTC. Translated: CASSLTPAFDEQYF. The V and J genes are TRBV28 and TRBJ2-7, with no clear D. The V end was cut by 2 bases, the J end by 5 bases, with 13 bases between. CDR1 MDHEN and CDR2 SYDVKM come from the germline V gene. The CDR3 is made up of 14 amino acids.

The CDR3 is CASSSAGVGNEQFF. The CDR3 DNA reads TGTGCCAGCAGTTCCGCGGGAGTTGGCAATGAGCAGTTCTTC. This chain joins TRBV12-3 or TRBV12-4 and TRBJ2-1, with 7 positions matching TRBD2. Germline trimming cut 4 bases from V and 6 bases from J; bases unmatched to any gene: 6. The CDR3 consists of 14 residues.

This sequence joins TRBV20-1 and TRBJ2-7; TRBD2 matches at 10 bases. CDR3 length: 13 amino acids. CDR1 and CDR2 (germline): DFQATT, SNEGSKA (reference sequence). V was clipped by 3 bases and J by 6 bases; unmatched bases: 5. The CDR3 DNA reads as TGCAGTGCTAGTACGCTAGCGGGAGCCGAGCAGTACTTC. It specifies CSASTLAGAEQYF.

This clonotype turned up a few times. CDR3 residues: CSAPGASGRTQETQYF. The CDR3 DNA follows: TGCAGTGCCCCGGGCGCTAGCGGGAGGACCCAAGAGACCCAGTACTTC. The rearrangement uses TRBV20-1 and TRBJ2-5, with 11 bases identical to TRBD2. The CDR3 runs 16 residues. The germline gives CDR1 DFQATT, CDR2 SNEGSKA (reference sequence). V lost 6 bases, J lost 1 base, and 10 bases stayed unmatched.

This clonotype showed up just a few times. This chain connects TRBV10-3 to TRBJ2-7; 9 bases are a match to TRBD1. CDR3 size: 12 residues. Germline V gene data show CDR1 as ENHRY and CDR2 as SYGVKD. V was pared by 10 bases and J by 1 base, with 2 bases of the junction left unmatched. The chain's CDR3 is CATGQGSYEQYF. In DNA form, the CDR3 reads TGTGCCACCGGACAGGGGTCCTACGAGCAGTACTTC.

This clonotype was seen many times. The chain employs TRBV7-8 and TRBJ1-5; possible D gene TRBD1, 5 bases. Trimming took off 5 bases at V and 7 bases at J, with 21 bases between the two ends. The CDR3 contains 16 residues. Looked up from germline, CDR1 is SGHVS and CDR2 is FQNEAQ. The CDR3 here is CASSTYGVGRDQPQHF. The CDR3 coding sequence is TGTGCCAGCAGCACTTACGGTGTGGGCAGGGACCAGCCCCAGCATTTT. The variable domain in full, with the rest retrieved from reference TRBV7-8 and TRBJ1-5, is GAGVSQSPRYKVAKRGQDVALRCDPISGHVSLFWYQQALGQGPEFLTYFQNEAQLDKSGLPSDRFFAERPEGSVSTLKIQRTQQEDSAVYLCASSTYGVGRDQPQHFGDGTRLSIL.

In this sample, this clonotype turned up a few times. The chain employs TRBV7-2 and TRBJ2-2; 8 nucleotides agree with TRBD2. The CDR3 consists of 15 residues. J was trimmed by 6 bases and V by 1 base; bases with no gene match: 4. In germline, CDR1 is SGHTA, CDR2 FQGNSA. CDR3 DNA sequence: TGTGCCAGCAGCTTAGTTTCGGGAGGGCCCGGGGAGCTGTTTTTT. The encoded protein is CASSLVSGGPGELFF. Full variable domain (rest looked up from reference TRBV7-2 and TRBJ2-2): GAGVSQSPSNKVTEKGKDVELRCDPISGHTALYWYRQSLGQGLEFLIYFQGNSAPDKSGLPSDRFSAERTGGSVSTLTIQRTQQEDSAVYLCASSLVSGGPGELFFGEGSRLTVL.

This chain connects TRBV3-1 to TRBJ2-3, with 10 positions matching TRBD2. Germline V CDR1 and CDR2: LGHDT, YNNKEL (reference sequence). Trimming at V came to 4 bases and at J to 0 bases, leaving 7 bases not matched to a gene. There are 17 residues in the CDR3. As DNA, the CDR3 is TGTGCCAGCAGCCTCCAGCTAGCGGGAGCAAGCACAGATACGCAGTATTTT. Its translation: CASSLQLAGASTDTQYF.

This clonotype was counted only a few times. V and J are TRBV30 and TRBJ1-2, with D possibly being TRBD1 (5 bases). This CDR3 comprises 12 residues. Per the germline V gene, CDR1 is GTSNPN and CDR2 is SVGIG (reference sequence). With 3 bases removed from V and 7 bases from J, the gap between germline ends came to 12 bases. CDR3 DNA: TGTGCCTGGAGAGGGGATGTGGCTGGCTACACCTTC. This encodes CAWRGDVAGYTF.

The chain couples TRBV7-9 to TRBJ2-7; 9 nucleotides align to TRBD2. Germline lookup yields CDR1 SEHNR and CDR2 FQNEAQ (reference sequence). The CDR3 loop spans 15 amino acids. V lost 5 bases, J lost 7 bases, and 12 bases stayed unmatched. The CDR3 DNA follows: TGTGCCAGCAGCGGTTGGACTAGCGATTTGAGTGAGCAGTACTTC. This gives the protein CASSGWTSDLSEQYF. The complete variable domain, with remaining parts taken from reference TRBV7-9 and TRBJ2-7, reads DTGVSQNPRHKITKRGQNVTFRCDPISEHNRLYWYRQTLGQGPEFLTYFQNEAQLEKSRLLSDRFSAERPKGSFSTLEIQRTEQGDSAMYLCASSGWTSDLSEQYFGPGTRLTVT.

This clonotype was detected a few times. The V gene is TRBV20-1, the J gene TRBJ2-2; 7 nucleotides align to TRBD2. Trimming removed 7 bases from V and 4 bases from J; junction bases left unmatched: 9. Germline CDR1 reads DFQATT; CDR2 reads SNEGSKA (reference sequence). CDR3 length equals 14 residues. CDR3: CSERGGVSTGELFF. CDR3 nucleotide sequence: TGCAGTGAAAGGGGAGGGGTTAGCACCGGGGAGCTGTTTTTT.

This clonotype occurred many times. The V call is TRBV28, the J call TRBJ1-5; unclear D gene. V dropped 2 bases and J dropped 2 bases, with 16 bases sitting between them. Germline assignment: CDR1 MDHEN and CDR2 SYDVKM. The CDR3 runs to 17 residues. CDR3 residues: CASSLEIGGIGNQPQHF. Written as DNA, the CDR3 is TGTGCCAGCAGTTTAGAGATAGGTGGAATTGGCAATCAGCCCCAGCATTTT.

The chain couples TRBV6-2 or TRBV6-3 to TRBJ1-4; 7 bases fit TRBD1. Germline values: CDR1 MNHEY, CDR2 SVGEGT. This CDR3 region has 14 residues. Trimming removed 5 bases from V and 4 bases from J; junction bases left unmatched: 4. The CDR3 DNA reads as TGTGCCAGCAGTCGCGGGACAGTTAATGAAAAACTGTTTTTT. Its translation is CASSRGTVNEKLFF.

This clonotype was detected many times. V is TRBV7-2 and J is TRBJ2-5; D ambiguous. The germline V and J ends were trimmed by 1 base and 4 bases, with 10 bases remaining between them. The CDR3 consists of 14 residues. The germline V gene encodes CDR1 SGHTA and CDR2 FQGNSA. DNA of the CDR3: TGTGCCAGCAGCTTAGGTGGGTCGAGAGAGACCCAGTACTTC. This encodes CASSLGGSRETQYF.

V and J are TRBV7-3 and TRBJ1-2; D possibly corresponds to TRBD1 (6 bases). The germline V gene encodes CDR1 SGHTA and CDR2 FQGTGA. CDR3 length equals 14 residues. The ends were cut back, 5 bases at V and 5 bases at J, with 15 bases in the middle. CDR3 DNA: TGTGCCAGCAGCCCCCGGGGGGGCGCATATGGCTACACCTTC. Translating gives CASSPRGGAYGYTF.

The chain uses TRBV28 and TRBJ2-5, with D tentatively TRBD2 (6 bases). CDR1 and CDR2 from the germline V gene are MDHEN and SYDVKM. The CDR3 runs 14 residues. Deletions cut 4 bases from V and 1 base from J, with 10 bases between. The CDR3 region has the DNA TGTGCCAGCAGTTCGACGGGAGCCCAAGAGACCCAGTACTTC. This encodes CASSSTGAQETQYF.

The CDR3 DNA follows: TGCGCCAGCAGCCCGGGAGAGGGTTGGGTTTCACCCCTCCACTTT. Its translation is CASSPGEGWVSPLHF. The V gene is TRBV5-1, the J gene TRBJ1-6; D gene unclear. The V end was cut by 4 bases, the J end by 9 bases, with 17 bases between. Per germline, CDR1 SGHRS and CDR2 YFSETQ. The CDR3 is made up of 15 amino acids. Based on the CDR3 plus reference TRBV5-1 and TRBJ1-6, the full variable domain is KAGVTQTPRYLIKTRGQQVTLSCSPISGHRSVSWYQQTPGQGLQFLFEYFSETQRNKGNFPGRFSGRQFSNSRSEMNVSTLELGDSALYLCASSPGEGWVSPLHFGNGTRLTVT.

The chain recombines TRBV7-9 with TRBJ1-2, with 7 bases aligning to TRBD1. Germline V gene data show CDR1 as SEHNR and CDR2 as FQNEAQ (reference sequence). Losses at the gene ends were 5 bases for V and 2 bases for J; bases not matched to a gene: 11. The CDR3 is 16 amino acids. The CDR3 DNA follows: TGTGCCAGCAGCAAACGCGCCGGGACAGTCAACTATGGCTACACCTTC. This encodes CASSKRAGTVNYGYTF.

This clonotype was found once. V usage is TRBV12-3 or TRBV12-4 and J usage is TRBJ1-3; D is unresolved. There are 13 residues in the CDR3. The V and J ends lost 7 bases and 16 bases respectively, with 23 bases between them. Here the CDR3 DNA reads TGTGCCAGCACCCTCGGGGATGGTTTGCGTTGGTATTTT. It codes for CASTLGDGLRWYF.

The chain is built from TRBV5-1 and TRBJ2-7; tentatively, D is TRBD2 (5 bases). In germline, CDR1 is SGHRS, CDR2 YFSETQ. Deletions cut 6 bases from V and 5 bases from J, with 18 bases between. The CDR3 is 14 amino acids. CDR3 nucleotide sequence: TGCGCCAGCATCCGTGACTTAGCGTCCGACGAGCAGTACTTC. Amino acid sequence: CASIRDLASDEQYF.

This clonotype was observed a handful of times. The V call is TRBV7-3, the J call TRBJ1-6; 9 positions match TRBD1. CDR3 length: 15 amino acids. The V and J ends lost 8 bases and 7 bases, in that order; junction bases with no gene match: 9. Germline values: CDR1 SGHTA, CDR2 FQGTGA. The CDR3: CASSQTGGANSPLHF. CDR3 sequence (DNA): TGTGCCAGCTCACAAACAGGGGGCGCAAATTCACCCCTCCACTTT. Drawing the rest from reference TRBV7-3 and TRBJ1-6, the complete variable domain is GAGVSQTPSNKVTEKGKYVELRCDPISGHTALYWYRQSLGQGPEFLIYFQGTGAADDSGLPNDRFFAVRPEGSVSTLKIQRTERGDSAVYLCASSQTGGANSPLHFGNGTRLTVT.

This clonotype has a count of ten or more. V is TRBV28 and J is TRBJ1-1; D remains unclear. The germline gives CDR1 MDHEN, CDR2 SYDVKM. V was trimmed by 5 bases and J by 0 bases, leaving 16 bases between them. The CDR3 sequence is 16 residues long. The CDR3 loop is CASSPPRDGMNTEAFF. CDR3 DNA: TGTGCCAGCAGTCCTCCTAGGGATGGGATGAACACTGAAGCTTTCTTT.

In this sample, this clonotype turned up a few times. The V gene is TRBV28, the J gene TRBJ2-7, with a tentative D call TRBD1 (6 bases). V lost 6 bases to trimming and J lost 3 bases, with 15 bases between them. The germline V gene encodes CDR1 MDHEN and CDR2 SYDVKM. The CDR3 length is 14 residues. This chain's CDR3 is CASSPITGFYEQYF. The CDR3 bases are TGTGCCAGCAGCCCCATTACAGGGTTCTACGAGCAGTACTTC.

V usage is TRBV6-1 and J usage is TRBJ2-5, with D possibly matching TRBD2 (5 bases). Deletions cut 8 bases from V and 2 bases from J, with 9 bases between. The CDR3 loop spans 12 amino acids. Germline CDR1 reads MNHNS; CDR2 reads SASEGT. This CDR3 reads CASGGLQETQYF. In DNA form, the CDR3 reads TGTGCCAGCGGAGGCCTACAAGAGACCCAGTACTTC.

This clonotype showed up just a few times. The chain recombines TRBV6-1 with TRBJ2-2; 13 nucleotides match TRBD2. Per the germline V gene, CDR1 is MNHNS and CDR2 is SASEGT. V lost 4 bases, J lost 0 bases, and 2 bases stayed unmatched. The CDR3 is made up of 17 amino acids. The CDR3 sequence is CASSAGLAGANTGELFF. The CDR3 nucleotides read TGTGCCAGCAGTGCTGGACTAGCGGGAGCGAACACCGGGGAGCTGTTTTTT.

V and J are TRBV20-1 and TRBJ1-1; D is undetermined. The CDR3 sequence is 12 residues long. The germline gives CDR1 DFQATT, CDR2 SNEGSKA (reference sequence). Trimming cost V 6 bases and J 0 bases, with 8 bases left between them. The CDR3, as DNA: TGCAGTGCAAACAGTATGAACACTGAAGCTTTCTTT. Translated, it gives CSANSMNTEAFF.